This T cell receptor (beta chain) was recovered during a study of blood T cells in healthy people across ages. A second 7 to 11 cycle PCR used barcoded and J-beta primers. TCRdb reprocessed the 5' RACE reads via MiXCR and lists one record per CDR3 protein. The sample carries hundreds of thousands of distinct CDR3 sequences, just under 25% recorded once. CDR3 length: 16 amino acids. The V and J ends lost 7 bases and 1 base, in that order; junction bases with no gene match: 7. Only one count was recorded for this clonotype. These sequences were also reported in another study, on T cells of mothers and their children. That study reports: Thymic selection molds TCR recombination output in much the same way for related pairs as for unrelated pairs. Compared with unrelated pairs, related mother-child pairs had slightly higher, non-significant overlap.

The receptor comes from a boy aged 5-17 years in good health. The sample taken for sequencing was blood. The chain links TRBV12-3 or TRBV12-4 to TRBJ2-3; 11 nucleotides line up with TRBD1. For the CDR3, the DNA is TGTGCCAGCAACCTACCGGGACAGGGGGGCACAGATACGCAGTATTTT. Translation: CASNLPGQGGTDTQYF.